These 27 T cell receptor beta chains were all obtained from the same sample, sequenced in a study of blood T cell repertoires in COVID-19. Data came from immunoSEQ multiplex PCR; TCRdb stores just in-frame clones and leaves some out. This sample has under 35,000 clones; about 83% occur once, and the top ten carry around two thirds. Sequenced material: peripheral blood. The receptors shown here come from a man between 65 and 79 years old with acute or convalescent COVID-19.

V and J are TRBV2 and TRBJ1-5, with TRBD1 matching 7 bases. V dropped 6 bases and J dropped 6; count of bases not matched to a gene: 8. This CDR3 is built from 14 residues. Per the germline V gene, CDR1 is SNHLY and CDR2 is FYNNEI. The CDR3 DNA reads TGTGCCAGCAGCAACGACAGGGAAGCTCAGCCCCAGCATTTT. It encodes CASSNDREAQPQHF.

The rearrangement links TRBV7-2 to TRBJ2-7; D may be TRBD2 (6 bases). The CDR3 runs 13 residues. From germline, CDR1 is SGHTA and CDR2 FQGNSA. V was trimmed by 4 bases and J by 6 bases, leaving 13 bases between them. The CDR3 is CASSYSTSSEQYF. The CDR3 bases are TGTGCCAGCAGCTACTCGACTAGTAGCGAGCAGTACTTC. The complete variable domain, with remaining parts taken from reference TRBV7-2 and TRBJ2-7, reads GAGVSQSPSNKVTEKGKDVELRCDPISGHTALYWYRQSLGQGLEFLIYFQGNSAPDKSGLPSDRFSAERTGGSVSTLTIQRTQQEDSAVYLCASSYSTSSEQYFGPGTRLTVT.

V is TRBV15 and J is TRBJ1-2, with 7 bases lining up with TRBD1. V lost 0 bases to trimming and J lost 8 bases; unmatched junction nucleotides: 6. The CDR3 spans 14 residues. The germline V gene has CDR1 LNHNV and CDR2 YYDKDF (reference sequence). The DNA of the CDR3 is TGTGCCACCAGCAGAGATAGGGGGCTAACGGGCTACACCTTC. This sequence encodes CATSRDRGLTGYTF. The whole variable domain, remainder taken from reference TRBV15 and TRBJ1-2, is DAMVIQNPRYQVTQFGKPVTLSCSQTLNHNVMYWYQQKSSQAPKLLFHYYDKDFNNEADTPDNFQSRRPNTSFCFLDIRSPGLGDTAMYLCATSRDRGLTGYTFGSGTRLTVV.

The J gene is TRBJ2-1, the V gene TRBV5-4; TRBD2 matches 10 bases. Per the germline V gene, CDR1 is SGHNT and CDR2 is YYREEE (reference sequence). The length of the CDR3 is 15 residues. V dropped 4 bases and J dropped 5; count of bases not matched to a gene: 6. CDR3 DNA sequence: TGTGCCAGCAGCGCGAGGACTAGCGGACACAATGAGCAGTTCTTC. This sequence encodes CASSARTSGHNEQFF.

The chain links TRBV3-1 (or the pseudogene TRBV3-2) to TRBJ2-7, with 7 bases lining up with TRBD2. The V gene end was trimmed by 3 bases and the J gene end by 6 bases; junction bases not matched to a gene: 8. The CDR3 covers 14 residues. Germline loops: CDR1 LGHDT, CDR2 YNNKEL (reference sequence). The CDR3: CASSQSGVSLEQYF. CDR3 coding DNA: TGTGCCAGCAGCCAGAGCGGGGTTTCTCTCGAGCAGTACTTC.

This sequence joins TRBV6-5 and TRBJ1-1, with D perhaps matching TRBD1 (6 bases). Germline V lookup: CDR1 MNHEY, CDR2 SVGAGI. Trimming removed 5 bases from V and 0 bases from J, with 7 bases in between. CDR3 size: 13 residues. Here the CDR3 reads CASSKGVNTEAFF. CDR3 in DNA: TGTGCCAGCAGTAAGGGGGTGAACACTGAAGCTTTCTTT.

The chain is built from TRBV12-5 and TRBJ2-5; 13 nucleotides line up with TRBD2. Germline V gives CDR1 LGHNT, CDR2 FRNRAP. This CDR3 is 15 amino acids long. V shed 5 bases, J shed 5 bases, and the junction held 5 bases outside the gene matches. CDR3 loop: CASGPRLAGGETQYF. The DNA for the CDR3 is TGTGCTAGTGGTCCTAGACTAGCGGGAGGTGAGACCCAGTACTTC.

The chain is built from TRBV28 and TRBJ1-5; D perhaps matches TRBD1 (6 bases). V lost 4 bases, J lost 0 bases, and 10 bases lay in between. Germline V lookup: CDR1 MDHEN, CDR2 SYDVKM. The CDR3 is made up of 15 amino acids. The CDR3 is CASSSDSYSNQPQHF. The CDR3 nucleotides read TGTGCCAGCAGTTCGGACAGCTATAGCAATCAGCCCCAGCATTTT.

The chain recombines TRBV19 with TRBJ1-1; D is possibly TRBD1 (5 bases). Per germline, CDR1 LNHDA and CDR2 SQIVND (reference sequence). The CDR3 is 13 amino acids. Deletions cut 3 bases from V and 5 bases from J, with 10 bases between. CDR3: CASSIGGDTEAFF. The CDR3 nucleotides are TGTGCCAGTAGTATTGGAGGGGATACTGAAGCTTTCTTT.

This clone occurred a few times. V and J are TRBV4-1 and TRBJ2-7, with D perhaps TRBD1 (5 bases). Germline V gives CDR1 MGHRA, CDR2 YSYEKL. The ends were cut back, 0 bases at V and 7 bases at J, with 16 bases in the middle. The CDR3 covers 15 residues. CDR3 sequence (DNA): TGCGCCAGCAGCCAAGATGAATTGCAGGGTAGGGAGCAGTACTTC. As protein: CASSQDELQGREQYF.

In its sample, this clone was seen once. The V and J genes are TRBV30 and TRBJ2-5; TRBD2 matches 7 bases. V shed 2 bases, J shed 4 bases, and the junction held 4 bases outside the gene matches. From germline, CDR1 is GTSNPN and CDR2 SVGIG (reference sequence). This CDR3 has 13 residues. DNA of the CDR3: TGTGCCTGGAGTTTGGGGGAGGGAGAGACCCAGTACTTC. Translation gives CAWSLGEGETQYF.

This clone was recorded a few times. V usage is TRBV10-1 and J usage is TRBJ2-5, with D possibly being TRBD2 (6 bases). Germline CDR1 WNHNN, CDR2 SYGVQD (reference sequence). This CDR3 spans 13 amino acids. Trimming pared 6 bases from V and 3 bases from J, leaving 11 bases between. The CDR3 DNA sequence: TGCGCCAGCAGAAAGGAGGGCGAAGAGACCCAGTACTTC. Protein product: CASRKEGEETQYF.

The V gene is TRBV20-1, the J gene TRBJ2-1; D may be TRBD2 (5 bases). CDR1 is DFQATT, CDR2 SNEGSKA, per germline (reference sequence). Trimming removed 6 bases from V and 7 bases from J, with 7 bases in between. This CDR3 comprises 10 residues. The CDR3 coding sequence is TGCAGTGCAGCGGCTAATGAGCAGTTCTTC. Translation: CSAAANEQFF.

This clone came up once. This chain links TRBV5-1 with TRBJ2-7; 11 nucleotides align to TRBD2. After removal of 1 base from V and 2 bases from J, the junction contained 2 bases not matched to a gene. Per germline, CDR1 SGHRS and CDR2 YFSETQ. The CDR3 runs to 15 residues. The CDR3 is CASSLTSGGPYEQYF. The CDR3 DNA sequence: TGCGCCAGCAGCTTGACTAGCGGGGGACCCTACGAGCAGTACTTC.

CDR3 loop: CASSRYQEALFF. In DNA, the CDR3 is TGTGCCAGCAGCCGTTACCAAGAGGCGCTGTTCTTC. J is TRBJ2-1 and V is TRBV7-2, with D hard to call. There are 12 residues in the CDR3. Per germline, CDR1 SGHTA and CDR2 FQGNSA. Trimming pared 5 bases from V and 15 bases from J, leaving 17 bases between. The full variable domain, in which reference TRBV7-2 and TRBJ2-1 provide the parts outside the CDR3, is GAGVSQSPSNKVTEKGKDVELRCDPISGHTALYWYRQSLGQGLEFLIYFQGNSAPDKSGLPSDRFSAERTGGSVSTLTIQRTQQEDSAVYLCASSRYQEALFFGPGTRLTVL.

The rearrangement uses TRBV18 and TRBJ2-2; D is unresolved. CDR1 KGHSH and CDR2 LQKENI come from the germline V gene. This CDR3 contains 15 residues. V was pared by 3 bases and J by 2 bases, with 10 bases between. The CDR3 DNA sequence: TGTGCCAGCTCACCTACGAGGATAAACACCGGGGAGCTGTTTTTT. Encoded protein: CASSPTRINTGELFF.

The CDR3 loop is CASSLRGTGANVLTF. The CDR3 bases are TGCGCCAGCAGTTTGCGCGGGACCGGGGCCAACGTCCTGACTTTC. This sequence joins TRBV5-1 and TRBJ2-6; the D gene is possibly TRBD2 (6 bases). Looked up from germline, CDR1 is SGHRS and CDR2 is YFSETQ. V was trimmed by 5 bases and J by 4 bases, leaving 13 bases between them. This CDR3 comprises 15 residues.

V gene TRBV7-2 combines with J gene TRBJ1-1, with TRBD1 identical over 7 bases. Germline V gene data show CDR1 as SGHTA and CDR2 as FQGNSA. The CDR3 runs 13 residues. V lost 10 bases, J lost 0 bases, and 5 bases stayed unmatched. The CDR3 bases are TGTGCCACCATGGGACAGATGAACACTGAAGCTTTCTTT. Residues: CATMGQMNTEAFF.

This clone was observed a single time. The chain uses TRBV18 and TRBJ1-2; the match to TRBD1 covers 10 bases. The CDR3 length is 12 residues. Trimming took 5 bases from V and 11 from J; bases not matched to a gene: 5. The V gene's germline CDR1 is KGHSH and CDR2 LQKENI. The CDR3, as DNA: TGTGCCAGCTCATTCCGGGACAGGGGTTACACCTTC. Encoded protein: CASSFRDRGYTF. Full variable domain (outside the CDR3, taken from reference TRBV18 and TRBJ1-2): NAGVMQNPRHLVRRRGQEARLRCSPMKGHSHVYWYRQLPEEGLKFMVYLQKENIIDESGMPKERFSAEFPKEGPSILRIQQVVRGDSAAYFCASSFRDRGYTFGSGTRLTVV.

The genes are TRBV6-5 and TRBJ1-5; 8 nucleotides align to TRBD1. J lost 3 bases, V lost 5 bases, and 3 bases had no gene match. In germline, CDR1 is MNHEY, CDR2 SVGAGI. The CDR3 is made up of 14 amino acids. The CDR3 nucleotides are TGTGCCAGCAGTACGGACAGGGCCAATCAGCCCCAGCATTTT. Its translation is CASSTDRANQPQHF.

The chain is built from TRBV5-1 and TRBJ2-7; the D gene is possibly TRBD2 (5 bases). The CDR3 runs to 15 residues. In germline, CDR1 is SGHRS, CDR2 YFSETQ. Trimming cost V 4 bases and J 5 bases, with 19 bases left between them. The CDR3: CASSVWTASGDEQYF. For the CDR3, the DNA is TGCGCCAGCAGCGTCTGGACTGCCAGTGGCGACGAGCAGTACTTC.

CDR3 region: CASSTSGGTEAFF. The CDR3 nucleotides read TGTGCCAGCAGCACCTCAGGGGGCACTGAAGCTTTCTTT. The rearrangement joins TRBV9 to TRBJ1-1; TRBD1 aligns across 7 bases. Germline V gene lookup returns CDR1 SGDLS and CDR2 YYNGEE. The CDR3 has 13 residues. V shed 4 bases and J 4 bases; nucleotides not matched to a gene: 4.

This chain links TRBV29-1 with TRBJ2-1, with TRBD2 as a possible D gene (5 bases). V lost 3 bases and J 4 bases, leaving 13 bases between the germline ends. Germline lookup yields CDR1 SQVTM and CDR2 ANQGSEA. CDR3 length equals 14 residues. CDR3 sequence: CSVDLPAVYNEQFF. CDR3 in DNA: TGCAGCGTTGACCTTCCAGCGGTTTACAATGAGCAGTTCTTC.

The rearrangement joins TRBV7-7 to TRBJ2-6, with a tentative D call TRBD1 (5 bases). V dropped 5 bases and J dropped 1 base, with 12 bases sitting between them. The CDR3 spans 16 residues. Per germline, CDR1 SSHAT and CDR2 FNYEAQ (reference sequence). This CDR3 is CASSPDSRSGANVLTF. The CDR3 DNA is TGTGCCAGCAGCCCTGACAGTAGATCTGGGGCCAACGTCCTGACTTTC.

This clone is labeled medium-sized. The genes are TRBV6-2 or TRBV6-3 and TRBJ1-1; a weak D match, TRBD1 (6 bases). Germline loops: CDR1 MNHEY, CDR2 SVGEGT. Trimming left V 0 bases short and J 4 bases short, with 9 bases between. This CDR3 region has 14 residues. CDR3 bases: TGTGCCAGCAGTTACTCACACAGGGCCACTGAAGCTTTCTTT. Its protein is CASSYSHRATEAFF.

This clone was counted once. CDR3 in DNA: TGTGCCAGCAGTCCGATGGGACTAGCGGGAATAAATGAGCAGTTCTTC. Translation gives CASSPMGLAGINEQFF. The chain uses TRBV28 and TRBJ2-1; TRBD2 matches 13 bases. This CDR3 comprises 16 residues. Germline values: CDR1 MDHEN, CDR2 SYDVKM. V trimming: 5 bases; J trimming: 7 bases; junction bases outside the gene matches: 8.

The chain links TRBV3-1 (or the pseudogene TRBV3-2) to TRBJ2-2, with D uncertain. V was pared by 2 bases and J by 7 bases, with 5 bases between. Germline V gives CDR1 LGHDT, CDR2 YNNKEL (reference sequence). The CDR3 is 12 residues long. CDR3 in amino acids: CASSQPYGELFF. In DNA form, the CDR3 reads TGTGCCAGCAGCCAACCGTACGGGGAGCTGTTTTTT.